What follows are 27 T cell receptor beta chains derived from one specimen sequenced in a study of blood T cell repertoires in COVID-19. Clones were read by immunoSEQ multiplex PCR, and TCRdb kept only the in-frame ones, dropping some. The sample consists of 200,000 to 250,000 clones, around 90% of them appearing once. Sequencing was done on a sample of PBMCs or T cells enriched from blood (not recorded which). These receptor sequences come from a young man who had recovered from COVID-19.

CDR3 sequence: CASSLGQGASPLHF. CDR3 in DNA: TGCGCCAGCAGCTTGGGGCAGGGGGCTTCACCCCTCCACTTT. The chain employs TRBV5-1 and TRBJ1-6; 8 bases line up with TRBD1. In germline, CDR1 is SGHRS, CDR2 YFSETQ. V lost 0 bases, J lost 9 bases, and 2 bases stayed unmatched. The CDR3 loop spans 14 amino acids.

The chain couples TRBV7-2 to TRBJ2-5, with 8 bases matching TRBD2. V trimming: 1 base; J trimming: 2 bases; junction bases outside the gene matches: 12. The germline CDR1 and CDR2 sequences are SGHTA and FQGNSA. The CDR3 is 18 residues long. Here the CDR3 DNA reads TGTGCCAGCAGCTTAGGCGGGGGCGGGGGGAATTCACAAGAGACCCAGTACTTC. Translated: CASSLGGGGGNSQETQYF.

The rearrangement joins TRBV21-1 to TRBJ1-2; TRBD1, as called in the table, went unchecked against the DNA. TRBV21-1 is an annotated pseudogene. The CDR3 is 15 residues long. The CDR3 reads CASSKGRDRCYGYTF. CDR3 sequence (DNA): TGTGCCAGCAGCAAAGGCAGGGATCGGTGCTATGGCTACACCTTC.

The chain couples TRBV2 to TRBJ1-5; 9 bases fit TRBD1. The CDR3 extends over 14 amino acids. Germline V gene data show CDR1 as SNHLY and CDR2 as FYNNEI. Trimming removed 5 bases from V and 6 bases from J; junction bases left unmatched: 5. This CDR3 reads CASSLTGGSQPQHF. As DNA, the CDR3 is TGTGCCAGCAGTCTGACAGGGGGAAGTCAGCCCCAGCATTTT.

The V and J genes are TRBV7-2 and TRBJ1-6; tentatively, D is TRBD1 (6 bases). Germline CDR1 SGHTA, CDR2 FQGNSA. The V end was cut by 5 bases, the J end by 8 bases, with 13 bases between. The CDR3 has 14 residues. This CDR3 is CASSTQGWDSPLHF. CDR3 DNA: TGTGCCAGCAGCACACAGGGTTGGGATTCACCCCTCCACTTT.

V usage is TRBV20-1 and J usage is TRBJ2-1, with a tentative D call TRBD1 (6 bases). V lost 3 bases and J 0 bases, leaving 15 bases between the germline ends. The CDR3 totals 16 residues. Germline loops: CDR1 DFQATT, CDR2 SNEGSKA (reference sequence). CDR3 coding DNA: TGCAGTGCTAGTTTGGAAAAGGGGGACTCCTACAATGAGCAGTTCTTC. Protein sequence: CSASLEKGDSYNEQFF.

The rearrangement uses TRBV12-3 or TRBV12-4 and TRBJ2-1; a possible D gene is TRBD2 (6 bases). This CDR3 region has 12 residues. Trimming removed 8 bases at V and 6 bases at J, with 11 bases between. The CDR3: CASEERVNEQFF. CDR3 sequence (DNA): TGTGCCAGCGAGGAGCGGGTCAATGAGCAGTTCTTC.

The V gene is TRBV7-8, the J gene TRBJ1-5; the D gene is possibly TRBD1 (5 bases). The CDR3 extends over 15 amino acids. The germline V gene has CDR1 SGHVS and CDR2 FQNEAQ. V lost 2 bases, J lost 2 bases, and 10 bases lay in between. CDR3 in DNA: TGTGCCAGCAGCTTACTTATGACAGGCAATCAGCCCCAGCATTTT. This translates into CASSLLMTGNQPQHF. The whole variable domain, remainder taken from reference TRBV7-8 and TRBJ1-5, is GAGVSQSPRYKVAKRGQDVALRCDPISGHVSLFWYQQALGQGPEFLTYFQNEAQLDKSGLPSDRFFAERPEGSVSTLKIQRTQQEDSAVYLCASSLLMTGNQPQHFGDGTRLSIL.

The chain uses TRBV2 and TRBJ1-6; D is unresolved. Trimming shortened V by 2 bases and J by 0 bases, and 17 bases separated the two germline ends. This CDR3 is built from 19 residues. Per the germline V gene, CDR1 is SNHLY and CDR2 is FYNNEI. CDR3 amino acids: CASSEYLKGVSSYNSPLHF. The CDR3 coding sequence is TGTGCCAGCAGTGAATACCTCAAGGGAGTCAGCTCCTATAATTCACCCCTCCACTTT.

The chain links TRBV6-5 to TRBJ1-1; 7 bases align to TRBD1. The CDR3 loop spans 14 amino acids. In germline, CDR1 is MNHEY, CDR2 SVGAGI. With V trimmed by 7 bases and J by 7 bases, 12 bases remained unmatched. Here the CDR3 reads CASTKIQGPGEAFF. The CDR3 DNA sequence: TGTGCCAGCACAAAGATACAGGGGCCGGGTGAAGCTTTCTTT.

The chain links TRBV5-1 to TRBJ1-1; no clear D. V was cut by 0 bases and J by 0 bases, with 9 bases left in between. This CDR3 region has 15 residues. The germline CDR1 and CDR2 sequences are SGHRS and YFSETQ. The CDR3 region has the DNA TGCGCCAGCAGCTTGGCCATTAGCCTGAACACTGAAGCTTTCTTT. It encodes CASSLAISLNTEAFF.

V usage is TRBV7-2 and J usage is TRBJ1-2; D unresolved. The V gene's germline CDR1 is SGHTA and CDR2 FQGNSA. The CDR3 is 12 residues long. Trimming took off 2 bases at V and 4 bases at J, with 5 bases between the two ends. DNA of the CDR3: TGTGCCAGCAGCTTAATCTCCTATGGCTACACCTTC. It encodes CASSLISYGYTF.

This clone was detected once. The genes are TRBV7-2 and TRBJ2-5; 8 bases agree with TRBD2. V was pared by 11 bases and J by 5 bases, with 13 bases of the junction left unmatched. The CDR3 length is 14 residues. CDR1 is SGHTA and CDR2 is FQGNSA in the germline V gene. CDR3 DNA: TGTGCCGGGGGGACTAGAGGCCCATTGGAGACCCAGTACTTC. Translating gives CAGGTRGPLETQYF.

The CDR3 bases are TGTGCCAGCTCAACTGGACTAGCGACGTACAATGAGCAGTTCTTC. It is translated as CASSTGLATYNEQFF. The chain employs TRBV18 and TRBJ2-1; 9 positions match TRBD2. With 5 bases clipped from V and 4 bases from J, the junction kept 6 bases outside the gene matches. The CDR3 spans 15 residues. Germline V CDR1 and CDR2: KGHSH, LQKENI.

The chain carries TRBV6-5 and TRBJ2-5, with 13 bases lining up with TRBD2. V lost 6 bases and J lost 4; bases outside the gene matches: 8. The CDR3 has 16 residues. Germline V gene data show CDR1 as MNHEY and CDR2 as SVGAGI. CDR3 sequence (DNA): TGTGCCAGCAGATACACTAGCGGGGGGGCCGGAGAGACCCAGTACTTC. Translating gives CASRYTSGGAGETQYF.

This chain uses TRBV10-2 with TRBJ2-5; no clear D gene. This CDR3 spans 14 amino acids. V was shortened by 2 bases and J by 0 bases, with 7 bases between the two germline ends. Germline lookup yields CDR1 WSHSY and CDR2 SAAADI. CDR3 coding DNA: TGCGCCAGCAGTGAGGTCTCGTACCAAGAGACCCAGTACTTC. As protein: CASSEVSYQETQYF.

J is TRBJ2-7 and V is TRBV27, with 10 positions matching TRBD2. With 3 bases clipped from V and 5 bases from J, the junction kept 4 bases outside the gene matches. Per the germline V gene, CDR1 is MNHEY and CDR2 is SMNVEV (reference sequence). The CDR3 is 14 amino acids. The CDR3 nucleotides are TGTGCCAGCAGTTTCAGCGGGGGGGCCCACGAGCAGTACTTC. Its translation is CASSFSGGAHEQYF.

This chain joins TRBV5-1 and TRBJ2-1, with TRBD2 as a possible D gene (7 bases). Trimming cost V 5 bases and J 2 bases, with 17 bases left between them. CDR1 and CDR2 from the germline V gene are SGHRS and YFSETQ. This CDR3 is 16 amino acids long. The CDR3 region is CASRPTGRGAYNEQFF. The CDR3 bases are TGCGCCAGCAGACCAACAGGGAGGGGGGCCTACAATGAGCAGTTCTTC.

CDR3 nucleotide sequence: TGCGCCAGCAGTGAGTGGGAGTCCACTGAAGCTTTCTTT. As protein: CASSEWESTEAFF. The chain is built from TRBV10-1 and TRBJ1-1, with D hard to call. CDR3 length: 13 residues. The V gene lost 1 base and the J gene lost 4 bases, with 7 bases spanning the gap. Looked up from germline, CDR1 is WNHNN and CDR2 is SYGVQD (reference sequence).

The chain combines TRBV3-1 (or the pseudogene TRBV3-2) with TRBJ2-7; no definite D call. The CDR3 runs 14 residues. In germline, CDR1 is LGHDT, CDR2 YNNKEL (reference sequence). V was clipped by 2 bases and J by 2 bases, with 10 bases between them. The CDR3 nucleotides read TGTGCCAGCAGCCAACTGCGTTTTGCCTACGAGCAGTACTTC. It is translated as CASSQLRFAYEQYF.

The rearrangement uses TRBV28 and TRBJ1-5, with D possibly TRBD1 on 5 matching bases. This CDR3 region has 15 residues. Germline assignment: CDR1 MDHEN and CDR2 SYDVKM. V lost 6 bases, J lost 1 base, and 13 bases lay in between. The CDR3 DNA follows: TGTGCCAGCAGCCCGGGGGTCGTAAGCAATCAGCCCCAGCATTTT. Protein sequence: CASSPGVVSNQPQHF.

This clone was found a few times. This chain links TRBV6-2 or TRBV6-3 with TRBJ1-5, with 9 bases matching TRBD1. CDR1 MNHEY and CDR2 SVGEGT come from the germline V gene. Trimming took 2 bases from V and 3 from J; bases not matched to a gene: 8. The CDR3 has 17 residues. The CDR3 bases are TGTGCCAGCAGTTACAGGAGGGGACAGGGTGACAATCAGCCCCAGCATTTT. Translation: CASSYRRGQGDNQPQHF.

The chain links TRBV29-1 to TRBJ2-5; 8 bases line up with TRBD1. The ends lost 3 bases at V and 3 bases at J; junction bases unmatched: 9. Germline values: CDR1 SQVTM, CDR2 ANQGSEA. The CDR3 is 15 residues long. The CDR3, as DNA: TGCAGCGTTGATGGTCTCGGACAGGGTGAAGAGACCCAGTACTTC. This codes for CSVDGLGQGEETQYF. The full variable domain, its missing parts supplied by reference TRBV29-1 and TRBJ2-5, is SAVISQKPSRDICQRGTSLTIQCQVDSQVTMMFWYRQQPGQSLTLIATANQGSEATYESGFVIDKFPISRPNLTFSTLTVSNMSPEDSSIYLCSVDGLGQGEETQYFGPGTRLLVL.

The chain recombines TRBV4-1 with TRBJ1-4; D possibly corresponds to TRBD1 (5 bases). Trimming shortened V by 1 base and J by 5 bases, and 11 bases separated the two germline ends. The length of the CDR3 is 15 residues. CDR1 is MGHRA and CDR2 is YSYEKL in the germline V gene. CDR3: CASSQVISGNEKLFF. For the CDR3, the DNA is TGCGCCAGCAGCCAAGTCATCTCAGGGAATGAAAAACTGTTTTTT.

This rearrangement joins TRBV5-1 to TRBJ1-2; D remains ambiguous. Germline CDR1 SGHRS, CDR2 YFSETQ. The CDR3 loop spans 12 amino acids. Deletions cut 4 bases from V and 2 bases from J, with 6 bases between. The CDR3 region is CASSLTNYGYTF. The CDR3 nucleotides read TGCGCCAGCAGCCTAACCAACTATGGCTACACCTTC.

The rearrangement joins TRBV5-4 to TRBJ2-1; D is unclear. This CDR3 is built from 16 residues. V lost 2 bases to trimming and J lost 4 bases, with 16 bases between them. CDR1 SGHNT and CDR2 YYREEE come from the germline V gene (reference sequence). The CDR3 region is CASSLIPPRLYNEQFF. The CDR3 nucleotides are TGTGCCAGCAGCTTAATCCCTCCTAGACTGTACAATGAGCAGTTCTTC.

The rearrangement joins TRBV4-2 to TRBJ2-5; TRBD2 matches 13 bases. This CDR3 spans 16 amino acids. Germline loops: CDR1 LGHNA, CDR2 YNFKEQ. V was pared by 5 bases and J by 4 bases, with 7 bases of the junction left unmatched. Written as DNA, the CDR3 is TGTGCCAGCAGCACCGGGACTAGCGGGAAAAGAGAGACCCAGTACTTC. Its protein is CASSTGTSGKRETQYF.